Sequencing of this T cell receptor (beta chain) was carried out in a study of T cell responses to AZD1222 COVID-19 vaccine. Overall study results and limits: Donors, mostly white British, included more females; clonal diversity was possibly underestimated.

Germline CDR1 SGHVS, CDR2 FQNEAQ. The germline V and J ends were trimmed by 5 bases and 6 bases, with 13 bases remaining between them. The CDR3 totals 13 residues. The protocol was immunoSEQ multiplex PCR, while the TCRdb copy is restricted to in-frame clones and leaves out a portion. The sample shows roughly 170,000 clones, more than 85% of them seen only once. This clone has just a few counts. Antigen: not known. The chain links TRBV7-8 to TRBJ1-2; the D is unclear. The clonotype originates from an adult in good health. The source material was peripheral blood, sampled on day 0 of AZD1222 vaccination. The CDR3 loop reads CASSRSREDGYTF. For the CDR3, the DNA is TGTGCCAGCAGCCGCAGTAGGGAAGATGGCTACACCTTC. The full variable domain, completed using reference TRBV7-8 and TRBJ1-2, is GAGVSQSPRYKVAKRGQDVALRCDPISGHVSLFWYQQALGQGPEFLTYFQNEAQLDKSGLPSDRFFAERPEGSVSTLKIQRTQQEDSAVYLCASSRSREDGYTFGSGTRLTVV.